Below, 29 T cell receptor beta chains from the same sample are listed, as sequenced in a study of T cells in Graves' hyperthyroidism and ophthalmopathy. It was RNA transcripts that yielded the amplified TCR beta CDR3 regions. The HTBI primer set served for first-round RT-PCR of the TCR CDR3. Via MiXCR, TCRdb re-called the multiplex PCR reads, giving one row per CDR3 protein. The profile covers fewer than 500,000 distinct CDR3 sequences, with roughly 14% appearing a single time and 13% taken by the ten largest. The sequenced material came from blood. Source of these receptors: a man in his late teens or twenties with Graves' ophthalmopathy.

This clonotype came up many times. The rearrangement uses TRBV7-8 and TRBJ2-3; 8 nucleotides agree with TRBD2. The junction had 1 base not matched to a gene; V was cut back by 1 base and J by 4 bases. The germline V gene has CDR1 SGHVS and CDR2 FQNEAQ. The CDR3 contains 14 residues. CDR3 protein: CASSLVAGPDTQYF. CDR3 nucleotides: TGTGCCAGCAGCTTAGTAGCGGGACCAGATACGCAGTATTTT.

This clonotype has at least ten counts. This chain connects TRBV16 to TRBJ1-1; no definite D call. Trimming removed 1 base from V and 5 bases from J, with 14 bases in between. This CDR3 contains 15 residues. Germline CDR1 and CDR2: KGHSY and FQNENV. The CDR3 protein is CASSQWGQKYTEAFF. The CDR3 coding sequence is TGTGCCAGCAGCCAATGGGGTCAGAAATATACTGAAGCTTTCTTT.

This clonotype showed up many times. The rearrangement links TRBV2 to TRBJ1-1, with 7 bases identical to TRBD1. Trimming removed 6 bases from V and 1 base from J; junction bases left unmatched: 5. Per the germline V gene, CDR1 is SNHLY and CDR2 is FYNNEI. The CDR3 is 14 amino acids. The CDR3 DNA sequence: TGTGCCAGCAGCCGGGACAGTTCGAACACTGAAGCTTTCTTT. This codes for CASSRDSSNTEAFF. The full variable domain, with the rest looked up from reference TRBV2 and TRBJ1-1, is EPEVTQTPSHQVTQMGQEVILRCVPISNHLYFYWYRQILGQKVEFLVSFYNNEISEKSEIFDDQFSVERPDGSNFTLKIRSTKLEDSAMYFCASSRDSSNTEAFFGQGTRLTVV.

This clonotype was observed at least ten times. The chain has TRBV5-6 and TRBJ1-4; D is undetermined. V lost 1 base and J 0 bases, leaving 7 bases between the germline ends. Germline V gene lookup returns CDR1 SGHDT and CDR2 YYEEEE. This CDR3 spans 15 amino acids. CDR3: CASSLIRATNEKLFF. The CDR3 DNA follows: TGTGCCAGCAGCTTGATCCGTGCAACTAATGAAAAACTGTTTTTT.

This clonotype was detected many times. The genes are TRBV7-9 and TRBJ1-1; D remains unclear. V was clipped by 2 bases and J by 0 bases, with 10 bases between them. The CDR3 runs to 15 residues. Germline V CDR1 and CDR2: SEHNR, FQNEAQ (reference sequence). The CDR3 bases are TGTGCCAGCAGCTTAAGTGAGTTTATGAACACTGAAGCTTTCTTT. Translating gives CASSLSEFMNTEAFF.

V is TRBV19 and J is TRBJ1-3; D gene ambiguous. This CDR3 comprises 15 residues. Trimming took 5 bases from V and 2 from J, leaving 13 bases between them. Germline CDR1 reads LNHDA; CDR2 reads SQIVND (reference sequence). The CDR3 here is CASSLATGTGNTIYF. CDR3 nucleotides: TGTGCCAGTAGTCTGGCCACCGGGACTGGAAACACCATATATTTT.

This clonotype was seen many times. The J gene is TRBJ1-2, the V gene TRBV6-6, with D hard to call. This CDR3 is built from 13 residues. From germline, CDR1 is MNHNY and CDR2 SVGAGI (reference sequence). Trimming stripped 0 bases from V and 7 bases from J, with 9 bases between. CDR3 DNA: TGTGCCAGCAGTTACTCTGGGTCGGGTGGCTACACCTTC. Protein: CASSYSGSGGYTF.

The table lists this clonotype with many counts. The chain recombines TRBV4-1 with TRBJ2-1; 9 positions agree with TRBD2. The germline gives CDR1 MGHRA, CDR2 YSYEKL. The CDR3 is made up of 16 amino acids. The V gene end was trimmed by 1 base and the J gene end by 4 bases; junction bases not matched to a gene: 5. CDR3 sequence (DNA): TGCGCCAGCAGCCAAGTTGGTCTAGCGGGGTACAATGAGCAGTTCTTC. It encodes CASSQVGLAGYNEQFF.

The sample holds a few counts of this clonotype. The chain links TRBV15 to TRBJ2-1, with 12 bases aligning to TRBD2. In germline, CDR1 is LNHNV, CDR2 YYDKDF (reference sequence). The CDR3 spans 16 residues. V was pared by 1 base and J by 6 bases, with 4 bases of the junction left unmatched. The CDR3 nucleotides read TGTGCCACCAGCAGAGCCGGGACTAGCGGGCCCAATGAGCAGTTCTTC. Translating gives CATSRAGTSGPNEQFF.

This clonotype has at least ten counts. The chain has TRBV5-1 and TRBJ2-1; unclear D gene. Germline values: CDR1 SGHRS, CDR2 YFSETQ. The CDR3 loop spans 15 amino acids. Trimming took off 1 base at V and 4 bases at J, with 12 bases between the two ends. The CDR3 protein is CASSLLGWEYNEQFF. CDR3 coding DNA: TGCGCCAGCAGCTTGTTGGGATGGGAATACAATGAGCAGTTCTTC.

This clonotype was seen only a few times. CDR3 in DNA: TGTGCCAGCAGTGCCGGGCCTGAAGCTTTCTTT. This translates into CASSAGPEAFF. The V call is TRBV12-3 or TRBV12-4, the J call TRBJ1-1; D gene ambiguous. The CDR3 length is 11 residues. V was pared by 5 bases and J by 6 bases, with 7 bases between.

V is TRBV6-1 and J is TRBJ2-1; 8 nucleotides match TRBD1. Germline loops: CDR1 MNHNS, CDR2 SASEGT. The CDR3 covers 14 residues. Losses at the gene ends were 5 bases for V and 5 bases for J; bases not matched to a gene: 5. The CDR3 DNA follows: TGTGCCAGCAGTAAAGACAGGGGCCACAATGAGCAGTTCTTC. It specifies CASSKDRGHNEQFF.

Ten or more counts support this clonotype. In nucleotides, the CDR3 is TGCAGTGCTAGAGAGGGATTCCTGGCCGAGACCCAGTACTTC. This gives the protein CSAREGFLAETQYF. This chain joins TRBV20-1 and TRBJ2-5; D not certain. The CDR3 runs to 14 residues. Trimming shortened V by 0 bases and J by 5 bases, and 13 bases separated the two germline ends. Germline CDR1 reads DFQATT; CDR2 reads SNEGSKA (reference sequence).

This clonotype was recorded many times. The rearrangement joins TRBV3-1 to TRBJ2-1, with TRBD2 matching over 12 bases. The V gene's germline CDR1 is LGHDT and CDR2 YNNKEL (reference sequence). V was pared by 7 bases and J by 9 bases, with 7 bases of the junction left unmatched. The CDR3 has 14 amino acids. CDR3 residues: CASTRTSGVGEQFF. CDR3 bases: TGTGCCAGCACCAGGACTAGCGGGGTCGGTGAGCAGTTCTTC.

This clonotype was recorded a few times. This chain uses TRBV19 with TRBJ1-2; D remains unclear. There are 13 residues in the CDR3. Trimming removed 4 bases at V and 5 bases at J, with 11 bases between. CDR1 is LNHDA, CDR2 SQIVND, per germline (reference sequence). Here the CDR3 reads CASSRRTQYGYTF. Written as DNA, the CDR3 is TGTGCCAGTAGTAGGAGGACCCAGTATGGCTACACCTTC.

CDR3 amino acids: CASRLAGGHEQFF. CDR3 coding DNA: TGTGCCAGCAGGCTAGCGGGGGGGCATGAGCAGTTCTTC. The chain has TRBV28 and TRBJ2-1; 12 nucleotides agree with TRBD2. CDR1 is MDHEN and CDR2 is SYDVKM in the germline V gene. CDR3 length equals 13 residues. With V trimmed by 6 bases and J by 8 bases, 2 bases remained unmatched.

The chain has TRBV11-2 and TRBJ2-5; perhaps TRBD2 as D (6 bases). V was shortened by 8 bases and J by 5 bases, with 18 bases between the two germline ends. The CDR3 spans 14 residues. Germline V CDR1 and CDR2: SGHAT, FQNNGV. This chain's CDR3 is CASPGWRGLETQYF. The CDR3 DNA reads as TGTGCCAGCCCAGGGTGGCGGGGCCTTGAGACCCAGTACTTC.

This clonotype was detected many times. The CDR3 sequence: CASSPERQNYGYTF. The CDR3 DNA sequence: TGTGCCAGCTCACCAGAGCGGCAGAACTATGGCTACACCTTC. V usage is TRBV18 and J usage is TRBJ1-2, with D unresolved. Per germline, CDR1 KGHSH and CDR2 LQKENI. CDR3 length equals 14 residues. V dropped 2 bases and J dropped 2 bases, with 9 bases sitting between them.

The CDR3: CASSLQGTSKTNGYTF. DNA of the CDR3: TGTGCCAGCAGCCTACAAGGGACCTCGAAAACAAATGGCTACACCTTC. This chain links TRBV13 with TRBJ1-2; D perhaps matches TRBD1 (5 bases). CDR3 size: 16 residues. Germline lookup yields CDR1 PRHDT and CDR2 FYEKMQ (reference sequence). Between the trimmed V and J ends, which lost 5 bases and 6 bases, there was a span of 22 bases.

This clonotype was picked up many times. The J gene is TRBJ2-1, the V gene TRBV5-6; D call uncertain. Germline lookup yields CDR1 SGHDT and CDR2 YYEEEE. This CDR3 has 16 amino acids. The ends were cut back, 0 bases at V and 0 bases at J, with 10 bases in the middle. The DNA of the CDR3 is TGTGCCAGCAGCTTGGTACCCGCTAGCTCCTACAATGAGCAGTTCTTC. Its protein product is CASSLVPASSYNEQFF.

The table lists this clonotype with a few counts. This sequence joins TRBV10-2 and TRBJ2-7; perhaps TRBD2 as D (5 bases). Between the trimmed V and J ends, which lost 4 bases and 4 bases, there was a span of 14 bases. The V gene's germline CDR1 is WSHSY and CDR2 SAAADI. The CDR3 totals 14 residues. The CDR3 loop reads CASSAPWEQYEQYF. In DNA, the CDR3 is TGCGCCAGCAGTGCCCCTTGGGAGCAATACGAGCAGTACTTC.

The V call is TRBV9, the J call TRBJ1-1; possibly TRBD1 for D (5 bases). The CDR3 is made up of 13 amino acids. Trimming removed 3 bases from V and 6 bases from J, with 12 bases in between. Germline-derived CDR1 and CDR2 are SGDLS and YYNGEE. The chain's CDR3 is CASSGIGDPEAFF. CDR3 coding DNA: TGTGCCAGCAGCGGTATCGGGGACCCTGAAGCTTTCTTT.

As for this clonotype: This clone may be a read error of a much larger clone one base away. The chain links TRBV30 to TRBJ1-4; no firm D call. Trimming took off 4 bases at V and 8 bases at J, with 11 bases between the two ends. The CDR3 extends over 12 amino acids. Germline V gene sequence: CDR1 GTSNPN, CDR2 SVGIG (reference sequence). This chain's CDR3 is CAWNRGWEKLFF. CDR3 nucleotides: TGTGCCTGGAACAGAGGATGGGAAAAACTGTTTTTT.

In its sample, this clonotype was seen many times. The chain couples TRBV30 to TRBJ1-3; no reliable D call. Germline V gives CDR1 GTSNPN, CDR2 SVGIG (reference sequence). Trimming pared 7 bases from V and 3 bases from J, leaving 10 bases between. CDR3 length: 12 amino acids. The CDR3, as DNA: TGTGCCTCCCACGGGGTTGGAAACACCATATATTTT. It codes for CASHGVGNTIYF. The full variable domain, with the rest looked up from reference TRBV30 and TRBJ1-3, is SQTIHQWPATLVQPVGSPLSLECTVEGTSNPNLYWYRQAAGRGLQLLFYSVGIGQISSEVPQNLSASRPQDRQFILSSKKLLLSDSGFYLCASHGVGNTIYFGEGSWLTVV.

In the case of this clonotype: A much more abundant neighbour one base away suggests this may be a read error. The chain couples TRBV13 to TRBJ2-1, with 10 bases lining up with TRBD1. The J call may be wrong; the DNA end is better matched by TRBJ2-7. This CDR3 has 15 amino acids. The germline V gene has CDR1 PRHDT and CDR2 FYEKMQ (reference sequence). The CDR3 here is CASSLGQGDYNEQYF. The CDR3 nucleotides are TGTGCCAGCAGCCTTGGACAGGGGGACTACAATGAGCAGTACTTC.

In this sample, this clonotype turned up many times. The gene calls are TRBV7-9 and TRBJ1-4; D gene ambiguous. The CDR3 is made up of 14 amino acids. Trimming removed 0 bases from V and 4 bases from J, with 6 bases in between. Per germline, CDR1 SEHNR and CDR2 FQNEAQ (reference sequence). DNA of the CDR3: TGTGCCAGCAGCTTAGCTGCGAATAATGAAAAACTGTTTTTT. It is translated as CASSLAANNEKLFF.

The chain links TRBV27 to TRBJ1-3; the D gene is possibly TRBD1 (5 bases). Germline CDR1 is MNHEY and CDR2 is SMNVEV (reference sequence). V was cut by 7 bases and J by 4 bases, with 35 bases left in between. The CDR3 is made up of 21 amino acids. The CDR3 loop is CASNLVFDVYGTRELGNTIYF. The CDR3 bases are TGTGCCAGCAACCTAGTCTTTGATGTCTACGGGACGCGGGAGCTGGGAAACACCATATATTTT.

This clonotype was observed a handful of times. This chain joins TRBV3-1 and TRBJ2-3; 9 nucleotides match TRBD2. The CDR3 is 17 amino acids. V gave up 4 bases and J gave up 3 bases; unmatched junction bases: 11. Germline CDR1 is LGHDT and CDR2 is YNNKEL (reference sequence). The CDR3 sequence: CASSRLVSGSGTDTQYF. The CDR3 nucleotides are TGTGCCAGCAGCCGACTAGTTAGCGGGAGTGGGACAGATACGCAGTATTTT.

The chain couples TRBV5-1 to TRBJ2-2; TRBD1 agrees at 7 bases. The junction had 3 bases not matched to a gene; V was cut back by 3 bases and J by 4 bases. Per the germline V gene, CDR1 is SGHRS and CDR2 is YFSETQ. The CDR3 length is 14 residues. CDR3 DNA: TGCGCCAGCAGCTATAGACAGGGCACCGGGGAGCTGTTTTTT. Translation gives CASSYRQGTGELFF.